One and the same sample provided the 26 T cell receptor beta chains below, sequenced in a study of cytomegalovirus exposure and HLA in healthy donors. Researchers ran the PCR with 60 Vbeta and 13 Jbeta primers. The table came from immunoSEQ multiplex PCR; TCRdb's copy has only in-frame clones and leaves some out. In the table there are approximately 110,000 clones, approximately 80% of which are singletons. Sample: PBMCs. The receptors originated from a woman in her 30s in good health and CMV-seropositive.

The CDR3 coding sequence is TGTGCCACTACTCCGGGGACAGCCAACACCGGGGAGCTGTTTTTT. Translation: CATTPGTANTGELFF. The chain recombines TRBV6-6 with TRBJ2-2; 7 positions match TRBD1. V trimming: 10 bases; J trimming: 2 bases; junction bases outside the gene matches: 10. Germline lookup yields CDR1 MNHNY and CDR2 SVGAGI (reference sequence). The CDR3 runs 15 residues.

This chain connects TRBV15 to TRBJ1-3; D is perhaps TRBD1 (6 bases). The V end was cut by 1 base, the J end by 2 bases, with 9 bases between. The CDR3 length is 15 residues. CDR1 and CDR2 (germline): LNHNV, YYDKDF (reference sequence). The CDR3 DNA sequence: TGTGCCACCAGCAGAGCAGGGGCGCCTGGAAACACCATATATTTT. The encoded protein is CATSRAGAPGNTIYF.

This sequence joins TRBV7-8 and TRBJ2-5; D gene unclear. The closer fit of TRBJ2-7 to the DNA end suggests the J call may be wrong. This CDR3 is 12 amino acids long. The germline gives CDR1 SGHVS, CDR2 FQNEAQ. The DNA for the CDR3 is TGTGCCAGCAGCTTATTCCCTAGCGAGCAGTACTTC. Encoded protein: CASSLFPSEQYF.

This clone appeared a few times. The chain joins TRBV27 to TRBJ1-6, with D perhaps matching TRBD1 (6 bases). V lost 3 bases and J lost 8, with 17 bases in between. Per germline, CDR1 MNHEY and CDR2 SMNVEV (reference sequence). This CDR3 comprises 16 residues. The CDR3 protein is CASSFGQPDGDSPLHF. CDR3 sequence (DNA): TGTGCCAGCAGTTTCGGACAGCCCGACGGAGATTCACCCCTCCACTTT.

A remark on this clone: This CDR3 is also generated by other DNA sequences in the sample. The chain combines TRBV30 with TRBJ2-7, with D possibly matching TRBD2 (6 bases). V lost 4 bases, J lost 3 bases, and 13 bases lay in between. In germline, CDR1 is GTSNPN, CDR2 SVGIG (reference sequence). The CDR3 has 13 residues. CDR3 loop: CAWNPTSYYEQYF. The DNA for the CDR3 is TGTGCCTGGAACCCAACTAGCTACTACGAGCAGTACTTC.

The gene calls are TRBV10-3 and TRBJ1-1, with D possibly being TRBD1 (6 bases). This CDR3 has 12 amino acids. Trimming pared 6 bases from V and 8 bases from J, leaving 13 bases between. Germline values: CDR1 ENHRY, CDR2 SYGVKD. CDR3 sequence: CAIRDTGYEAFF. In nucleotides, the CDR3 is TGTGCCATCAGAGATACAGGGTACGAAGCTTTCTTT.

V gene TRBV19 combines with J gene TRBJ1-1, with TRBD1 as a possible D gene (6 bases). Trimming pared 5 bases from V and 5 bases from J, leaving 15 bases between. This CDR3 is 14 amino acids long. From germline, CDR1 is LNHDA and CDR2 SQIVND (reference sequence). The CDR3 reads CASSRDTGGTEAFF. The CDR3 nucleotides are TGTGCCAGTAGTCGGGACACTGGAGGAACTGAAGCTTTCTTT.

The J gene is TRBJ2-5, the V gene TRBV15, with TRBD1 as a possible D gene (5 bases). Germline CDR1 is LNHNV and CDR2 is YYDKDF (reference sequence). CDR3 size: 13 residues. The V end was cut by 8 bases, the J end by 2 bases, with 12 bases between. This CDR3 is CATRLTAQETQYF. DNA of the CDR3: TGTGCCACCCGTCTGACAGCTCAAGAGACCCAGTACTTC.

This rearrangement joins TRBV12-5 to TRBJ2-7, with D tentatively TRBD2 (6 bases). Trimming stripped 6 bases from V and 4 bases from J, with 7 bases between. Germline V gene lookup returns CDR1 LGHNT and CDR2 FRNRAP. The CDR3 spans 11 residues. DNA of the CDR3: TGTGCTAGTGGGGGACTTTACGAGCAGTACTTC. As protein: CASGGLYEQYF. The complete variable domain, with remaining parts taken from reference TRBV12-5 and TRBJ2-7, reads DARVTQTPRHKVTEMGQEVTMRCQPILGHNTVFWYRQTMMQGLELLAYFRNRAPLDDSGMPKDRFSAEMPDATLATLKIQPSEPRDSAVYFCASGGLYEQYFGPGTRLTVT.

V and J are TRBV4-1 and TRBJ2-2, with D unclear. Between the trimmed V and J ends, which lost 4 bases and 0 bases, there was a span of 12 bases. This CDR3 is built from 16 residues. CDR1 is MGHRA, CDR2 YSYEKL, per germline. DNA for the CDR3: TGCGCCAGCAGCCCCCCATTACAAGCGAACACCGGGGAGCTGTTTTTT. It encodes CASSPPLQANTGELFF.

The CDR3: CASSREGTGNGYTF. The CDR3 nucleotides read TGTGCCAGCAGCCGGGAAGGGACAGGGAATGGCTACACCTTC. The rearrangement links TRBV5-4 to TRBJ1-2; 9 bases agree with TRBD1. V lost 4 bases and J lost 6; bases outside the gene matches: 7. Germline assignment: CDR1 SGHNT and CDR2 YYREEE (reference sequence). The CDR3 is made up of 14 amino acids.

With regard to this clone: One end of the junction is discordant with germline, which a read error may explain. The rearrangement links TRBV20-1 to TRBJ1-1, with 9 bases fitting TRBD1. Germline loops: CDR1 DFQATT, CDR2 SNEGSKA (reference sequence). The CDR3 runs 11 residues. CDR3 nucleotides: TGCAGTGCTAGAGAGGACAGGGGTCCCGTCTTT. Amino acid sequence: CSAREDRGPVF.

The CDR3 nucleotides are TGCGCCAGCAGCCAAGGGGACAGGGGATACGAGCAGTACTTC. This translates into CASSQGDRGYEQYF. The chain employs TRBV4-1 and TRBJ2-7; 10 bases align to TRBD1. J lost 4 bases, V lost 1 base, and 1 base had no gene match. Per the germline V gene, CDR1 is MGHRA and CDR2 is YSYEKL. This CDR3 is built from 14 residues.

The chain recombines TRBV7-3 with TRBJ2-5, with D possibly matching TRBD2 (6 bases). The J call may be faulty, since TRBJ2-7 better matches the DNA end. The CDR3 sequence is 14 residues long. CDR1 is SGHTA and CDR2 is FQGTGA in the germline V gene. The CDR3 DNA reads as TGTGCCAGCAGCTTATATGGAGGGACCTACGAGCAGTACTTC. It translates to CASSLYGGTYEQYF.

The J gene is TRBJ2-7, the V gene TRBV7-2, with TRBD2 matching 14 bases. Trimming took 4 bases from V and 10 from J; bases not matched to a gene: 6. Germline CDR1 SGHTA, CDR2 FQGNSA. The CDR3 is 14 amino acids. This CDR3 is CASSSGLAGGDQYF. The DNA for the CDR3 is TGTGCCAGCAGCTCCGGACTAGCGGGAGGTGATCAGTACTTC.

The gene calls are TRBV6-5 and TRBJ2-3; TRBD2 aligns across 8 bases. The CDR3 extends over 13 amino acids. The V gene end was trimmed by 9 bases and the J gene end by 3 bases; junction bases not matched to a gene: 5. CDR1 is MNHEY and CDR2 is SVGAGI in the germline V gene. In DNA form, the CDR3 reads TGTGCCAGTAGCGGGGAGGTGACAGATACGCAGTATTTT. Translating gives CASSGEVTDTQYF.

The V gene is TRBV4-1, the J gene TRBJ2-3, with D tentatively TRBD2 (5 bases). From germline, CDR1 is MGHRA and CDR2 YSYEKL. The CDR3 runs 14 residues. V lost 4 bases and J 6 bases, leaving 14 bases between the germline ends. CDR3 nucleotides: TGCGCCAGCAGCCCCAAACTAGGTTGGGATACGCAGTATTTT. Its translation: CASSPKLGWDTQYF.

CDR3 DNA: TGCGCCAGCAGCCGACCTGGAAGCGGGAGGGCCCTCGATGAGCAGTTCTTC. This sequence encodes CASSRPGSGRALDEQFF. The rearrangement links TRBV4-1 to TRBJ2-1; 10 bases fit TRBD2. V shed 4 bases and J 8 bases; nucleotides not matched to a gene: 14. Germline values: CDR1 MGHRA, CDR2 YSYEKL. The CDR3 consists of 17 residues.

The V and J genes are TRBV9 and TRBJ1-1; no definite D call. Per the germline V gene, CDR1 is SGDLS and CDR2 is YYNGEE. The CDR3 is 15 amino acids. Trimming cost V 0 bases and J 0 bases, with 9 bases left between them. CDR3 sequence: CASSVGPGVNTEAFF. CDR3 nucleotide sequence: TGTGCCAGCAGCGTAGGGCCCGGGGTGAACACTGAAGCTTTCTTT.

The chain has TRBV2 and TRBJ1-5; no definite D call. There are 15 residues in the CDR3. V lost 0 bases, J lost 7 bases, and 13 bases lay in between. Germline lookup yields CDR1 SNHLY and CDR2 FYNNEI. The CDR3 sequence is CASSEALRAQQPQHF. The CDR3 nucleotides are TGTGCCAGCAGTGAAGCATTGAGGGCTCAGCAGCCCCAGCATTTT.

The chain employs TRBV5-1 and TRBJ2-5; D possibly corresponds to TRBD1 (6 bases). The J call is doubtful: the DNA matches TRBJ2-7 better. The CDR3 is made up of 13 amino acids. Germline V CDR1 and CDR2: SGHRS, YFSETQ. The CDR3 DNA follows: TGCGCCAGCAGACAGGGTGGGTCCTACGAGCAGTACTTC. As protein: CASRQGGSYEQYF.

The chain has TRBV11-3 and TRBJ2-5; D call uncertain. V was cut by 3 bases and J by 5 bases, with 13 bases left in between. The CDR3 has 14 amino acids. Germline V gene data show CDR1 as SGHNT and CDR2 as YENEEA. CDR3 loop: CASSLAVARETQYF. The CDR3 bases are TGTGCCAGCAGCTTGGCGGTGGCGAGGGAGACCCAGTACTTC.

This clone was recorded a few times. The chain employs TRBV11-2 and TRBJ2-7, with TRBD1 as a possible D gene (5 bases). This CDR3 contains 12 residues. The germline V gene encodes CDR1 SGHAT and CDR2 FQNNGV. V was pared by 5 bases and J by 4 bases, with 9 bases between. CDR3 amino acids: CASSLDSYEQYF. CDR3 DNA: TGTGCCAGCAGCCTTGACAGTTACGAGCAGTACTTC.

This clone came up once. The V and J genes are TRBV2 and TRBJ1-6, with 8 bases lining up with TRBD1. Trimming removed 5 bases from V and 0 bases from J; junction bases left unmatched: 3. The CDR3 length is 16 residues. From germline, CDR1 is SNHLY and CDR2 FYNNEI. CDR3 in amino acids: CASSYRGFSYNSPLHF. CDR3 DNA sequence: TGTGCCAGCAGTTACAGGGGGTTCTCCTATAATTCACCCCTCCACTTT.

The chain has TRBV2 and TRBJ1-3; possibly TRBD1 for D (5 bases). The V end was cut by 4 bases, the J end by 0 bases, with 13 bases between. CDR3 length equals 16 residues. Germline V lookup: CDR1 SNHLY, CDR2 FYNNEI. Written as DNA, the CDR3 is TGTGCCAGCAGTGGCGACAGCACATTCTCTGGAAACACCATATATTTT. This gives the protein CASSGDSTFSGNTIYF.

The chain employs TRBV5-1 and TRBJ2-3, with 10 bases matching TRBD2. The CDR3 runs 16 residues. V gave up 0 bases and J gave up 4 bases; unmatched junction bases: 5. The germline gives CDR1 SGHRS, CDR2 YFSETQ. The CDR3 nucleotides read TGCGCCAGCAGCTTGGATCCAGCGGGAGGGGCAGATACGCAGTATTTT. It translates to CASSLDPAGGADTQYF.